These 3 T cell receptor beta chains were all obtained from the same sample, sequenced in a study of T cell changes during pregnancy in multiple sclerosis. Method: immunoSEQ multiplex PCR; TCRdb's copy keeps in-frame clones and lacks some. The data show tens of thousands of clones, roughly nine tenths seen once. The material sequenced was CD4+ T cells from peripheral blood mononuclear cells, taken in the third trimester of pregnancy. The receptors derive from a female donor in good health, enrolled as a control in a pregnancy study.

The chain employs TRBV19 and TRBJ2-7; a possible D gene is TRBD2 (6 bases). With 3 bases removed from V and 0 bases from J, the gap between germline ends came to 18 bases. Germline CDR1 and CDR2: LNHDA and SQIVND (reference sequence). This CDR3 is 17 amino acids long. The CDR3: CASSISGVGRRSYEQYF. The CDR3 DNA sequence: TGTGCCAGTAGTATTTCGGGGGTTGGACGGCGCTCCTACGAGCAGTACTTC.

The V gene is TRBV7-3, the J gene TRBJ2-1; 11 nucleotides agree with TRBD2. The CDR3 runs 16 residues. Per the germline V gene, CDR1 is SGHTA and CDR2 is FQGTGA. V lost 6 bases and J lost 6; bases outside the gene matches: 10. The CDR3 loop reads CASSRSGTSGSNEQFF. DNA of the CDR3: TGTGCCAGCAGTCGATCCGGGACTAGCGGTTCCAATGAGCAGTTCTTC.

Only one count was recorded for this clone. The chain carries TRBV4-2 and TRBJ1-2; D is undetermined. Germline assignment: CDR1 LGHNA and CDR2 YNFKEQ. Trimming took 0 bases from V and 5 from J, leaving 4 bases between them. The CDR3 sequence is 12 residues long. The CDR3 DNA is TGTGCCAGCAGCCAAGATGTATATGGCTACACCTTC. Protein sequence: CASSQDVYGYTF.